This T cell receptor (beta chain) was retrieved from a study of early T cells in non-severe SARS-CoV-2 infection. Study-wide context: Sequencing used unsorted whole-blood bulk RNA, so chains lack pairing. Study-wide results and caveats: Matches to VDJdb favored anti-spike CD8 responses and missed private and CD4 specificities.

V was cut by 2 bases and J by 6 bases, with 7 bases left in between. The germline V gene encodes CDR1 LGHDT and CDR2 YNNKEL (reference sequence). The CDR3 is 12 residues long. On this clonotype itself: The antigen remains undetermined.

Unique molecular identifiers were affixed to single, distinct cDNA molecules. MiXCR, run by TCRdb on the 5' RACE reads, gives a single entry per CDR3 protein. The table has 80,000 or so distinct CDR3 sequences, approximately 12% seen once; the top ten hold roughly 3.2%. The chain carries TRBV3-1 and TRBJ1-1; D gene unclear. The sample was whole blood. The TCR was taken from an adult who was a healthcare worker with PCR-confirmed SARS-CoV-2 infection or an uninfected control (not recorded which). The chain's CDR3 is CASSQSWSEAFF. As DNA, the CDR3 is TGTGCCAGCAGCCAATCCTGGTCTGAAGCTTTCTTT.